This TCR beta chain was recovered during a study of T-cell memory formation after mild COVID-19. Study-wide points: Contracting CD4+ clones lay largely in CM and EM, with CD8+ ones residing in EMRA. Clonal second-wave expansions that peaked on day 37 had unconfirmed SARS-CoV-2 specificity.

TCRdb recomputed calls from the 5' RACE reads with MiXCR, one row per CDR3 protein. In the table there are 400,000 to 500,000 distinct CDR3 sequences, about 24% of which are singletons. The CDR3 loop spans 14 amino acids. Per germline, CDR1 SEHNR and CDR2 FQNEAQ (reference sequence). V was pared by 0 bases and J by 6 bases, with 11 bases between. This clonotype occurred a few times. Its target is not known. The sample was PBMCs or a T cell subset sorted from them (not recorded which). The chain has TRBV7-9 and TRBJ1-2; D is uncertain. This receptor was taken from an adult woman who had mild COVID-19 (a few samples of this study predate the infection). Cell type and time point are not known. CDR3 sequence (DNA): TGTGCCAGCAGCTTAGCAGGGTCCTTCGATGGCTACACCTTC. It yields the protein CASSLAGSFDGYTF.